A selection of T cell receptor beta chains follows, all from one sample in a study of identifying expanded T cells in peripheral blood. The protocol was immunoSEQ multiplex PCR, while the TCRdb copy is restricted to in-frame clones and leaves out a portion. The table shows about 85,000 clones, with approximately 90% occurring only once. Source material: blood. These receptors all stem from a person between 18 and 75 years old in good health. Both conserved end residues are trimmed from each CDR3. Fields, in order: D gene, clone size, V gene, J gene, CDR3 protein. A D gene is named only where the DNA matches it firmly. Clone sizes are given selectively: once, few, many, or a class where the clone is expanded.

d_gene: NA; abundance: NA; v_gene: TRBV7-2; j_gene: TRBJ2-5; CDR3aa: ASSLAWGNQETQY
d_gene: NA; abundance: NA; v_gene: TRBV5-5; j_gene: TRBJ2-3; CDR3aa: ASSLSDTQY
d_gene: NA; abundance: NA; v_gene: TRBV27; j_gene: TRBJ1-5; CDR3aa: ASSPRGDSNQPQH
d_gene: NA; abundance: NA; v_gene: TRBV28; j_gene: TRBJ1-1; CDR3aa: ASTLRRTDTEAF
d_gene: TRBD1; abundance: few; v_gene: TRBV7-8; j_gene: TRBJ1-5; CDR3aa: ASSSRDRAQPQH
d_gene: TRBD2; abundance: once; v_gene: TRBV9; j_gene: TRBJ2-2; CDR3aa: ASSPRLAPGELF
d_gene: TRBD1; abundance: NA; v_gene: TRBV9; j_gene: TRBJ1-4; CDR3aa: ASSVDPGQGTATNEKLF
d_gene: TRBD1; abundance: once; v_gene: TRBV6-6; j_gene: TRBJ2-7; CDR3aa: ASSPRTGKIYEQY
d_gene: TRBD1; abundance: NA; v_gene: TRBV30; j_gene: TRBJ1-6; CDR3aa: AWSATDRGYYNSPLH
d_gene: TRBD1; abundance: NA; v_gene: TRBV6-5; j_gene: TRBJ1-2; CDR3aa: ASTRVGTGDGYT
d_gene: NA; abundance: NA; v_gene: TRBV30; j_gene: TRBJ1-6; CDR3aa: AWSGPGPLH
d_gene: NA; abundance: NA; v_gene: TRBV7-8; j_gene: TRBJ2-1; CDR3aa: ASSLGAEQF
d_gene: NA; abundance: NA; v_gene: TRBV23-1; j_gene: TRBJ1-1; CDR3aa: ASILDMGHTEAF
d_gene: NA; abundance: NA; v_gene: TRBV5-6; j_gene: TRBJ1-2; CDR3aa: ASSPGPTPTEGYGYT
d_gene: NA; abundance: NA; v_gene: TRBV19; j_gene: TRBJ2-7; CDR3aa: ASKRGGGVYEQY
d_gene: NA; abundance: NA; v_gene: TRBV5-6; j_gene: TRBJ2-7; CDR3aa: ASSLPGREQY
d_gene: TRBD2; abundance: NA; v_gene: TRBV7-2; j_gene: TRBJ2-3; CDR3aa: ASSRMVSGSGGTDTQY
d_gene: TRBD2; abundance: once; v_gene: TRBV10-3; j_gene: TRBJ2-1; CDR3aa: AISESTSGRNEQF
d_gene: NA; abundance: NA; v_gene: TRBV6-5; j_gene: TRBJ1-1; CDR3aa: ASSGQYTEAF
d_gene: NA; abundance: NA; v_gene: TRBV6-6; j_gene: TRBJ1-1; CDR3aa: ASSYSGEAEAF
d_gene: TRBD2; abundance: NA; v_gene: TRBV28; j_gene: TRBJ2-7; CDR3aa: ASSLWGLAGGGEQY
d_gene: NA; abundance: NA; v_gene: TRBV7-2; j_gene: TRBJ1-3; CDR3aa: ASSLRGNTIY
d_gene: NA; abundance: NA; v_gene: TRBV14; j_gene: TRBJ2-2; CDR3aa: ASSWLNTGELF
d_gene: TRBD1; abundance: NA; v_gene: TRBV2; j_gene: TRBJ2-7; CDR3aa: ASSGLTGGVYEQY